Below, one TCR beta chain is given with its context. Its target is not known. The sample originates from a study of OX40 agonist ivuxolimab in advanced cancers. The overall study: With ivuxolimab, an agonistic anti-OX40 (CD134) antibody, patients were treated. Partial responses were observed in three patients, of whom one had hepatocellular carcinoma and two had cutaneous melanoma.

TCRdb's table, derived via immunoSEQ multiplex PCR, lists solely in-frame clones and lacks some. The data hold some 78,000 clones, with around 83% observed a single time. General study findings and limits: Doses of 0.1 to 3.0 mg/kg were accompanied by clonal expansion of CD4+ and CD8+ blood T cells by week 6. Those patients achieving a partial response at 0.1-3.0 mg/kg showed among the lowest clonal expansion.

The sequencing used CD4+ or CD8+ T cells sorted from blood, collected in a trial of the OX40 agonist ivuxolimab. The TCR sequence derives from an adult with an advanced solid tumor such as melanoma, head and neck, liver or kidney cancer.

The CDR3 sequence is CASSLGGSGDQPQHF. The CDR3 DNA is TGCGCCAGCAGCTTGGGGGGTTCGGGGGATCAGCCCCAGCATTTT. V and J are TRBV5-1 and TRBJ1-5; tentative D call: TRBD1 (5 bases). The CDR3 covers 15 residues. Germline V gives CDR1 SGHRS, CDR2 YFSETQ. V was cut by 0 bases and J by 5 bases, with 12 bases left in between. Using reference TRBV5-1 and TRBJ1-5 for the parts outside the CDR3, the full variable domain is KAGVTQTPRYLIKTRGQQVTLSCSPISGHRSVSWYQQTPGQGLQFLFEYFSETQRNKGNFPGRFSGRQFSNSRSEMNVSTLELGDSALYLCASSLGGSGDQPQHFGDGTRLSIL.